This entry concerns a single T cell receptor (beta chain). No cognate antigen has been identified for it. It has no much larger one-base neighbor in the sample; base qualities were not kept. Library preparation was by the immunoSEQ multiplex PCR assay. A mixture of 60 forward primers for TCR Vbeta segments and 13 reverse primers for TCR Jbeta segments was used in the multiplex PCR. Amplification of the CDR3 region of rearranged TCR beta genes was performed with a multiplex PCR assay on genomic DNA. On the Illumina HiSeq System, the amplified TCR beta libraries were sequenced as 87-base-pair reads. For the original study's pipeline: Across the 600 to 700 repertoires, a later analysis counted roughly 84 million unique TCR beta chains, some 11 million of which were shared by at least two donors. To remove PCR and sequencing errors, raw reads were error-corrected and collapsed into unique sequences using a nearest-neighbor algorithm that merged closely related sequences. Alignment of CDR3 sequences to IMGT reference sequences was used to assign V, D and J gene segments. For a sequence to be retained, a match of at least six nucleotides was required to both a V gene segment and a J gene segment. A rearrangement was called productive if the CDR3 had no stop codons and remained in frame with V and J, and every other rearrangement was called non-productive. CDR3 was defined according to IMGT convention as the region running from the second conserved V-encoded cysteine to the conserved J-encoded phenylalanine. The earlier analysis of about 610 of the donors excluded sequences that lacked an unambiguous match to a single V gene segment. In an earlier analysis of some 590 of the donors, a V segment was called functional when productive rearrangements were above 56.7%, and segregating when the standard deviation between donors exceeded 5%. A statistical classification framework was developed to diagnose cytomegalovirus status using the catalog of TCR beta chain sequences. In a later analysis, V and J genes were assigned by comparing TCR nucleotide sequences against IMGT/GENE-DB human TR gene sequences. The TCRdist pipeline was used in a later analysis to assign CDR3 sequences and most-parsimonious VDJ recombination scenarios. In a later analysis, each TCR beta chain was defined by its CDR3 amino acid sequence together with its V-gene family, and reads lacking a unique V-gene family were excluded. A later analysis removed 500 to 600 highly shared, low-generation-probability nucleotide sequences to deal with suspected cross-contamination and a sequencing artifact. A later analysis calculated a clonal expansion index for each public chain from normalized within-repertoire ranks of inferred template counts. Generation probabilities in a later analysis came from a VDJ recombination model fitted to out-of-frame rearrangements, and those results were checked against IGoR. A later analysis scored TCR-TCR, TCR-HLA and TCR-CMV co-occurrence with hypergeometric tests, applying a repertoire-size bias correction to TCR pairs. To estimate false discovery rates, a later analysis permuted the HLA or CMV assignments 20 times. In a later analysis, co-occurring TCRs were grouped with DBSCAN, and TCRdist sequence similarity was added when clustering was performed within HLA-allele-positive subsets. Repertoires with fewer than 30,000 or more than 120,000 public chains were left out of co-occurrence clustering, as were four to six repertoires with anomalous nucleotide sharing. TCRdb mirrors the immuneACCESS table, restricted to in-frame sequences. Some clones are absent from its copies; in checked studies, under half trace to an unresolved V gene, and the reason for the others is unknown. From that table come the V and J calls and clone size; the DNA was used to work out D and trimming. The sample contains just over 150,000 clones, about 85% of them found a single time. The ten largest clones take up roughly 2.4% of the sample.

The data were taken from a study of cytomegalovirus exposure and HLA in healthy donors (dated by TCRdb to about 2017). About the study as a whole: An earlier analysis of more than 550 of the donors reported 276 Gb of sequence data and approximately 120 million unique TCR beta sequences obtained from approximately 180 million T cells. An early release covering over 500 HLA-typed donors comprised approximately 290 gigabases of sequencing data and 65 million to 100 million unique TCR sequences. Among the roughly 390 genotyped donors, around 81% belonged to the genetic ancestry cluster associated with self-reported Caucasian donors. The aim of the study was to test whether cataloging public T cell receptors could identify signatures of past pathogen exposure. The T cell repertoires of 666 subjects were profiled by immunosequencing and related to cytomegalovirus serostatus. Besides the first cohort of approximately 670 subjects, a separate validation cohort made up of around 120 different subjects was used. To predict cytomegalovirus infection status, the study brought together high-throughput TCR immunosequencing, statistical association of individual TCRs with disease status, and machine learning. A later analysis re-examined previously published TCR beta repertoires from more than 600 donors and added high-resolution HLA genotyping to investigate patterns of TCR occurrence. The later analysis used no new phenotypic data to find candidate immune exposures, relying instead on TCR beta sequences and their occurrence across donors. In an earlier analysis of about 590 of the donors, high-throughput TCR beta sequencing was used to judge whether each TCR beta V gene segment behaved as functional or pseudogenic. Alongside the repertoire data, information on donor age, sex, ethnicity and CMV serostatus was compiled. Genome-wide SNP genotypes for about 60% of the roughly 700 donors were used in a later genetic analysis, which treated that subset as a discovery cohort. All discovery cohort repertoires had been generated on a single sequencing platform. HLA typing included class I and class II loci at four-digit resolution. The number of typed donors differed by locus: roughly 629-640 for A, B, C, DRB1 and DQB1; 522 for DQA1; some 590 for DPA1; and roughly 490 for DPB1. Because of strong linkage in the cohort, roughly five DR-DQ haplotypes were treated as single units for association and clustering. On average, around 230,000 unique TCR beta nucleotide sequences were sequenced per donor among a few hundred genotyped donors of the cohort, with roughly a sixth of those sequences being non-productive.

CDR1 and CDR2 are read off the germline V gene as LGHNA and YSLEER. Trimming at the junction amounts to 0 bases on V and 1 base on J, and the germline ends lie 13 bases apart. The CDR3 holds 17 amino acids from the cysteine to the phenylalanine. Just CDR3 DNA is preserved here, 51 bases in frame from base 1. General findings and caveats noted by the study authors: A later genetic analysis associated a missense DCLRE1C variant with V-gene and J-gene trimming of TCR beta chains, and an independent cohort replicated the association. A further reported finding was that TCR beta sequences accurately predicted the HLA-A and HLA-B alleles for most subjects in the first cohort. According to a later genetic analysis, donors in an Asian-associated ancestry cluster had fewer N-insertions in productive TCRs than the approximately 710-donor mean. In a later analysis, most CMV-associated TCR beta chains were found to appear HLA-restricted, with HLA associations seemingly driven largely by CMV exposure. The cohort was sequenced for TCR beta chains only, and without alpha or paired-chain data the features that could be detected were limited. The classifier was reported to diagnose cytomegalovirus status with high specificity and sensitivity in both the original cohort and the validation cohort. Most TCR sequences were seen in very few donors, while some public TCRs were found in many individuals. For the cohort, immune exposure information was limited to CMV serostatus. A later analysis associated 15,000 to 20,000 TCR beta sequences with specific HLA alleles at a false discovery rate of 0.05. Because counts were too low, about 15 rarely observed V segments, including chromosome 9 orphons, were left out of the earlier analysis of approximately 580 of the donors. Sequencing depth was assumed to be roughly uniform across donors in the presence/absence analyses, though that assumption may not hold. Because HLA typing was unavailable for some donors at each locus, only the typed subset was used in association tests. The authors suggested that the approach could potentially be generalized to other disease states and immunological phenotypes. A total of fewer than 200 TCR beta chains were listed by the study as associated with cytomegalovirus. In a later analysis, the rate of TCR association differed among HLA loci, with DRB1 alleles having the most associated TCRs and HLA-C alleles having the fewest. Because the 87-base-pair reads could not distinguish some IMGT-functional V segments, including TRBV6-2 and TRBV6-3, those segments were excluded. A later analysis reported that several top co-occurrence clusters appeared linked to parvovirus B19, influenza, CMV and Epstein-Barr virus. Correlated functional status among segregating V segments might reflect linkage disequilibrium, but an unknown experimental factor could not be ruled out. In vitro tests confirmed that a few of the cytomegalovirus-associated TCR beta chains recognize cytomegalovirus antigens. In an earlier analysis of some 540 of the donors, most TCR beta V segments appeared in productive rearrangements about 87% or about 30% of the time, broadly matching IMGT annotations. Strong co-occurrence of HLA alleles, especially DR and DQ, made assigning TCR associations to individual alleles difficult. In a later analysis, HLA-associated TCR beta chains showed more clonal expansion and lower generation probabilities than non-associated chains that were equally common. The sequencing pipeline was judged likely to have produced a cluster of highly shared sequence variants as a technical artifact.

In total, over 600 healthy bone marrow donors made up the cohort. At the time of sampling, all cohort members were nominally healthy, though unrecorded immune exposures were likely present. The donor was CMV seronegative and was included in the group of a few hundred seronegative cohort members. A peripheral blood sample was collected from each donor, and TCR beta sequencing was performed on peripheral blood mononuclear cells. The Qiagen DNeasy Blood Extraction Kit was used to extract genomic DNA from the blood cell samples. Here the chain combines TRBV4-3 and TRBJ1-3, with the D gene too uncertain to name. Sequencing was carried out using PBMCs. This clonotype originated in a woman between 18 and 29 years old in good health and CMV-seronegative. The CDR3 in this case is CASSQDRAAVSGNTIYF. DNA sequence: TGCGCCAGCAGCCAAGACCGAGCGGCTGTTTCTGGAAACACCATATATTTT.